These 10 T cell receptor beta chains came from one sample sequenced in a study of PD-L1 blockade in urothelial cancer. The table came from immunoSEQ multiplex PCR; TCRdb's copy has only in-frame clones and leaves some out. The repertoire holds 50,000 to 65,000 clones, with approximately 86% as singletons. The sample in question was PBMCs, obtained around atezolizumab (anti-PD-L1) treatment. These receptors all stem from a man in his forties or fifties with urothelial cancer.

J is TRBJ2-7 and V is TRBV7-2; D is uncertain. V dropped 5 bases and J dropped 1 base, with 3 bases sitting between them. Germline V gives CDR1 SGHTA, CDR2 FQGNSA. This CDR3 has 11 amino acids. The CDR3 nucleotides are TGTGCCAGCAGCCATTCCTACGAGCAGTACTTC. Residues: CASSHSYEQYF. Combining the CDR3 with reference TRBV7-2 and TRBJ2-7 gives the whole variable domain GAGVSQSPSNKVTEKGKDVELRCDPISGHTALYWYRQSLGQGLEFLIYFQGNSAPDKSGLPSDRFSAERTGGSVSTLTIQRTQQEDSAVYLCASSHSYEQYFGPGTRLTVT.

This chain joins TRBV5-1 and TRBJ1-1, with TRBD1 matching over 7 bases. The V segment lost 0 bases and the J segment 7 bases; nucleotides outside the gene matches: 3. CDR1 and CDR2 from the germline V gene are SGHRS and YFSETQ. The CDR3 runs to 13 residues. CDR3 bases: TGCGCCAGCAGCTTGGCCGGGGACAGTGAAGCTTTCTTT. It is translated as CASSLAGDSEAFF.

The chain has TRBV7-8 and TRBJ1-5, with no clear D. Germline V gives CDR1 SGHVS, CDR2 FQNEAQ. This CDR3 region has 12 residues. Trimming took 5 bases from V and 0 from J, leaving 2 bases between them. The CDR3, as DNA: TGTGCCAGCAGCCTTAGCAATCAGCCCCAGCATTTT. This gives the protein CASSLSNQPQHF.

The chain links TRBV19 to TRBJ2-1, with 9 bases that match TRBD1. From germline, CDR1 is LNHDA and CDR2 SQIVND (reference sequence). The trim removed 4 bases at V and 7 bases at J, leaving 5 bases unmatched. This CDR3 is 14 amino acids long. CDR3 coding DNA: TGTGCCAGTAGTACACAGGGGGCTCTTAATGAGCAGTTCTTC. Its protein is CASSTQGALNEQFF.

This clone has just a few counts. The J gene is TRBJ2-2, the V gene TRBV9, with a weak D call TRBD2 (6 bases). Per germline, CDR1 SGDLS and CDR2 YYNGEE. This CDR3 is built from 16 residues. Trimming removed 0 bases at V and 1 base at J, with 10 bases between. CDR3: CASSVEGGMNTGELFF. CDR3 in DNA: TGTGCCAGCAGCGTAGAGGGAGGAATGAACACCGGGGAGCTGTTTTTT.

The V gene is TRBV28, the J gene TRBJ1-1; 8 nucleotides match TRBD1. The CDR3 loop spans 15 amino acids. The trim removed 7 bases at V and 4 bases at J, leaving 11 bases unmatched. Germline V gene sequence: CDR1 MDHEN, CDR2 SYDVKM. Here the CDR3 DNA reads TGTGCCAGCACCAATCACAGGGGGAGGACCACTGAAGCTTTCTTT. Amino acids: CASTNHRGRTTEAFF.

The CDR3, as DNA: TGTGCCAGCAGCCTCAGGACAGGTCAATACAATGAGCAGTTCTTC. It encodes CASSLRTGQYNEQFF. The chain joins TRBV27 to TRBJ2-1; 7 bases match TRBD1. Germline V gene data show CDR1 as MNHEY and CDR2 as SMNVEV (reference sequence). Losses at the gene ends were 6 bases for V and 4 bases for J; bases not matched to a gene: 9. The CDR3 covers 15 residues.

The CDR3 DNA is TGTGCCAGTAGTACCCCCAGGGAGGGGCTTCAGCCCCAGCATTTT. Residues: CASSTPREGLQPQHF. The V call is TRBV19, the J call TRBJ1-5, with D possibly matching TRBD1 (5 bases). Trimming took 4 bases from V and 6 from J, leaving 16 bases between them. Germline CDR1 LNHDA, CDR2 SQIVND (reference sequence). The CDR3 has 15 amino acids.

The rearrangement joins TRBV7-3 to TRBJ1-6; no firm D call. The CDR3 sequence is 14 residues long. V lost 5 bases and J lost 10, with 15 bases in between. Germline V lookup: CDR1 SGHTA, CDR2 FQGTGA. The CDR3 is CASSVMGSPSPLHF. The CDR3 DNA reads TGTGCCAGCAGCGTCATGGGTAGCCCGTCACCCCTCCACTTT.

The V gene is TRBV4-1, the J gene TRBJ1-3; 8 bases match TRBD1. The CDR3 runs 15 residues. Germline V gene data show CDR1 as MGHRA and CDR2 as YSYEKL. The trim removed 2 bases at V and 1 base at J, leaving 1 base unmatched. Here the CDR3 reads CASSQTGGSGNTIYF. The CDR3 DNA follows: TGCGCCAGCAGCCAAACAGGGGGATCTGGAAACACCATATATTTT.